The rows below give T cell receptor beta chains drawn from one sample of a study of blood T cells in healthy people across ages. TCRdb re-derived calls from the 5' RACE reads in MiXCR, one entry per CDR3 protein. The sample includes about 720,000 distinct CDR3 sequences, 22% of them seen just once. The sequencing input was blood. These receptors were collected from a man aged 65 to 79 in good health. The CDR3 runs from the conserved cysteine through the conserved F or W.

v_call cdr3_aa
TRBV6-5 CASSYESVNSPLHF
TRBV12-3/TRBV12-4 CASTEFKSARDGHTF
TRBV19 CASSIGGRSWDPQYF
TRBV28 CASSLGTGGRYTEAFF
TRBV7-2 CASSLGRGASNEKLFF
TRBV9 CASSGGSLTEASF
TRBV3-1 CASSQFGTTEAFF
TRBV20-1 CSASGGTGASPLHF
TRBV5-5 CASSLAGANSPLETQYF
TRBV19 CASSDRRDYGYTF
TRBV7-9 CASSLTGTVNEQFF
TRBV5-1 CASSYRTENTEAFF
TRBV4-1 CASSPSGTTNSPLHF
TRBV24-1 CATSDFRTSGNKETQYF
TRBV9 CASSVDSGKSYGYTF
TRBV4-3 CASSQSWTSGTQETQYF
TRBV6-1 CASSRTSLAGATRNEQFF
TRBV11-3 CASSLDRASGYTQYF
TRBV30 CAWSPRGDGYGYTF
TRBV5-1 CASSLPSGGLVNEQFF
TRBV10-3 CAIKAGGDYEQYF
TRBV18 CASSPQHRDRGRTNEKLFF
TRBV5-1 CASSLVGENQPQHF
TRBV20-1 CSAPVPTGTFF
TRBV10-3 CAISDQDGETQYF